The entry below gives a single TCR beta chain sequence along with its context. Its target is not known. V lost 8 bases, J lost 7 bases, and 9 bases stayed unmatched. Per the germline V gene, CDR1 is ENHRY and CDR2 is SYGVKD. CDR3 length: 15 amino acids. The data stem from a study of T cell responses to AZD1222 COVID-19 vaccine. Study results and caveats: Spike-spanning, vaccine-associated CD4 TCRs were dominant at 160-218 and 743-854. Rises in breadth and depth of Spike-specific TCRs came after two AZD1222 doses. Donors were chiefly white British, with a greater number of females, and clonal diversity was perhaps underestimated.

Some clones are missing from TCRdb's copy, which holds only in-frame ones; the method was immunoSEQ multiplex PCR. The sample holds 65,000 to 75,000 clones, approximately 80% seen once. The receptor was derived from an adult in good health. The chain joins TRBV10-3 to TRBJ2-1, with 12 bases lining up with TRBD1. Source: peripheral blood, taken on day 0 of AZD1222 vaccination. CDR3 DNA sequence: TGTGCCATCGGGATCGGGACAGGGGGCTGGAATGAGCAGTTCTTC. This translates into CAIGIGTGGWNEQFF.